What follows are 17 T cell receptor beta chains derived from one specimen sequenced in a study of control samples from healthy donors and cancer patients. Profiled with immunoSEQ multiplex PCR; TCRdb holds only in-frame clones, not every one. This table has around 110,000 clones, approximately 90% appearing once. Sequencing was done on a sample of blood. The receptor source for this set is a woman in her 70s in good health.

In this sample, this clone turned up once. V gene TRBV5-4 combines with J gene TRBJ1-2; tentative D call: TRBD1 (5 bases). The CDR3 spans 12 residues. Germline V gives CDR1 SGHNT, CDR2 YYREEE (reference sequence). The germline V and J ends were trimmed by 4 bases and 5 bases, with 9 bases remaining between them. The CDR3 reads CASSKGPYGYTF. DNA of the CDR3: TGTGCCAGCAGCAAGGGACCTTATGGCTACACCTTC.

The chain joins TRBV7-8 to TRBJ2-4; 7 positions match TRBD1. Germline V lookup: CDR1 SGHVS, CDR2 FQNEAQ. The CDR3 contains 13 residues. V lost 4 bases and J lost 15; bases outside the gene matches: 12. The CDR3 DNA sequence: TGTGCCAGCAGCTCCTTGTGGACAGGACCTTGGTACTTC. It is translated as CASSSLWTGPWYF.

The chain is built from TRBV9 and TRBJ2-3; 13 bases fit TRBD2. CDR3 length: 18 residues. Germline trimming cut 4 bases from V and 1 base from J; bases unmatched to any gene: 9. From germline, CDR1 is SGDLS and CDR2 YYNGEE. In DNA, the CDR3 is TGTGCCAGCAGCCCATCCGAGACTAGCGGGGGGCGCACAGATACGCAGTATTTT. This sequence encodes CASSPSETSGGRTDTQYF.

The chain has TRBV16 and TRBJ1-4; D remains unclear. V dropped 4 bases and J dropped 8 bases, with 11 bases sitting between them. CDR3 length: 13 residues. CDR1 is KGHSY and CDR2 is FQNENV in the germline V gene. The CDR3 DNA reads as TGTGCCAGCAGCCCTGGAAGAGGGGAAAAACTGTTTTTT. Translating it yields CASSPGRGEKLFF.

The chain employs TRBV10-3 and TRBJ1-5; maybe TRBD1 (6 bases). From germline, CDR1 is ENHRY and CDR2 SYGVKD. The V end lost 0 bases, the J end lost 5 bases, and 11 bases lay between the germline ends. The CDR3 runs 15 residues. The CDR3 loop is CAISESGAGDQPQHF. CDR3 DNA: TGTGCCATCAGTGAGTCTGGGGCAGGGGATCAGCCCCAGCATTTT.

The chain carries TRBV24-1 and TRBJ1-5; D remains ambiguous. Trimming removed 5 bases from V and 0 bases from J, with 4 bases in between. The CDR3 is 13 residues long. From germline, CDR1 is KGHDR and CDR2 SFDVKD. The DNA of the CDR3 is TGTGCCACCAGTGTCGATAGCAATCAGCCCCAGCATTTT. Translated: CATSVDSNQPQHF.

The genes are TRBV4-3 and TRBJ2-7, with D unclear. V was pared by 0 bases and J by 3 bases, with 6 bases between. CDR3 length: 13 residues. Per germline, CDR1 LGHNA and CDR2 YSLEER. Here the CDR3 DNA reads TGCGCCAGCAGCCAAGACAGTCACTACGAGCAGTACTTC. Residues: CASSQDSHYEQYF.

This rearrangement joins TRBV5-8 to TRBJ1-1; D unclear. Trimming stripped 1 base from V and 3 bases from J, with 1 base between. The CDR3 runs 11 residues. Germline CDR1 is SGHTS and CDR2 is YDEGEE. The CDR3 spells CASSLYTEAFF. CDR3 DNA: TGTGCCAGCAGCTTGTACACTGAAGCTTTCTTT.

The rearrangement uses TRBV5-3 and TRBJ1-2; a possible D gene is TRBD1 (5 bases). TRBV5-3 is sorted into the ORF group, with uncertain function. This CDR3 is 14 amino acids long. V was trimmed by 4 bases and J by 4 bases, leaving 14 bases between them. CDR3 sequence (DNA): TGTGCCAGAAGCGAAAAGGGGCTGGGCTATGGCTACACCTTC. Its protein product is CARSEKGLGYGYTF.

This clone showed up just once. J is TRBJ2-2 and V is TRBV27, with 13 nucleotides matching TRBD2. V dropped 6 bases and J dropped 3; count of bases not matched to a gene: 7. This CDR3 is built from 17 residues. Germline CDR1 is MNHEY and CDR2 is SMNVEV (reference sequence). The CDR3 DNA sequence: TGTGCCAGCAGAAAGACTAGCGGGGGGACATACACCGGGGAGCTGTTTTTT. Encoded protein: CASRKTSGGTYTGELFF.

This chain uses TRBV24-1 with TRBJ2-5; 10 nucleotides agree with TRBD1. The CDR3 consists of 15 residues. The V gene end was trimmed by 7 bases and the J gene end by 5 bases; junction bases not matched to a gene: 9. The germline CDR1 and CDR2 sequences are KGHDR and SFDVKD. CDR3 sequence: CATSTPTGGGETQYF. For the CDR3, the DNA is TGTGCCACCAGCACCCCGACAGGGGGCGGCGAGACCCAGTACTTC.

The V call is TRBV9, the J call TRBJ1-1; possible D gene TRBD1, 6 bases. Trimming shortened V by 0 bases and J by 5 bases, and 11 bases separated the two germline ends. Germline lookup yields CDR1 SGDLS and CDR2 YYNGEE. This CDR3 is built from 14 residues. Here the CDR3 DNA reads TGTGCCAGCAGCGTAGGGGGGGCGCGTACTGAAGCTTTCTTT. Its translation: CASSVGGARTEAFF. The variable domain in full, with the rest retrieved from reference TRBV9 and TRBJ1-1, is DSGVTQTPKHLITATGQRVTLRCSPRSGDLSVYWYQQSLDQGLQFLIQYYNGEERAKGNILERFSAQQFPDLHSELNLSSLELGDSALYFCASSVGGARTEAFFGQGTRLTVV.

The rearrangement uses TRBV7-9 and TRBJ2-5; no reliable D call. The CDR3 sequence is 14 residues long. Germline V gene data show CDR1 as SEHNR and CDR2 as FQNEAQ (reference sequence). The germline V and J ends were trimmed by 3 bases and 4 bases, with 12 bases remaining between them. CDR3 coding DNA: TGTGCCAGCAGCTTTCCCTTGCCAGGAGAGACCCAGTACTTC. Residues: CASSFPLPGETQYF.

V usage is TRBV27 and J usage is TRBJ1-4; 8 bases are a match to TRBD1. The CDR3 extends over 15 amino acids. The V gene's germline CDR1 is MNHEY and CDR2 SMNVEV (reference sequence). V shed 5 bases and J 4 bases; nucleotides not matched to a gene: 6. For the CDR3, the DNA is TGTGCCAGCAGTCCCGGGGACAGGATTAATGAAAAACTGTTTTTT. It encodes CASSPGDRINEKLFF.

The CDR3 loop reads CASSDGDEADTQYF. The CDR3 DNA follows: TGTGCCAGCAGCGATGGGGATGAAGCAGATACGCAGTATTTT. J is TRBJ2-3 and V is TRBV6-5; unclear D gene. CDR1 MNHEY and CDR2 SVGAGI come from the germline V gene. V was trimmed by 6 bases and J by 4 bases, leaving 14 bases between them. This CDR3 has 14 amino acids.

The rearrangement joins TRBV12-3 or TRBV12-4 to TRBJ2-1; no firm D call. CDR3 length equals 13 residues. Trimming shortened V by 2 bases and J by 6 bases, and 8 bases separated the two germline ends. CDR3 sequence reads: CASSLSSVNEQFF. The CDR3 DNA reads TGTGCCAGCAGTTTATCTTCGGTCAATGAGCAGTTCTTC.

The chain links TRBV29-1 to TRBJ2-7; D perhaps matches TRBD1 (5 bases). The CDR3 is made up of 12 amino acids. In germline, CDR1 is SQVTM, CDR2 ANQGSEA. V lost 2 bases, J lost 7 bases, and 12 bases lay in between. The CDR3 coding sequence is TGCAGCGTTGAAAAAGGGGCAAGGGAGCAGTACTTC. The encoded protein is CSVEKGAREQYF.